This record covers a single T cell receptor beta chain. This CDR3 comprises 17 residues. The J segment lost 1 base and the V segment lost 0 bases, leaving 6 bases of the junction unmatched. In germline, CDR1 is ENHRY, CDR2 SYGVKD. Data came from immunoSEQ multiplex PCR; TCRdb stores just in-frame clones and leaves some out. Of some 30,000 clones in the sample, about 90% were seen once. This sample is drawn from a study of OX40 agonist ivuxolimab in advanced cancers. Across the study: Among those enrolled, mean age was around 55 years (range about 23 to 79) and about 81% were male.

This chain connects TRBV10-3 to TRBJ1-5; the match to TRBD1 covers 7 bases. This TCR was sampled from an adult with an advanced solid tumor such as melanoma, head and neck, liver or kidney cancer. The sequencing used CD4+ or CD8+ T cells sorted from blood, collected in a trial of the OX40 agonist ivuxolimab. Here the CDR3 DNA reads TGTGCCATCAGTGAGTCGGGGACAGCGGAGAGCAATCAGCCCCAGCATTTT. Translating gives CAISESGTAESNQPQHF.